These 26 T cell receptor beta chains were all obtained from the same sample, sequenced in a study of blood T cell repertoires in COVID-19 (dated by TCRdb to 2019 to 2021). The library was generated by the immunoSEQ multiplex PCR assay. The immuneACCESS repertoire file appears here via TCRdb, limited to in-frame rearrangements. These files lack a portion of the clones; in checked studies, under half of the deficit traces to unresolved V genes, and the cause of the others is not known. Counted in this sample were about 250,000 clones; more than 75% of them appeared once. In total, the top ten clones hold 5% to 6% of the sample. Sequenced: peripheral blood. All receptors derive from a woman of 80 years or more with COVID-19, enrolled during active disease.

This chain connects TRBV5-1 to TRBJ1-2; D remains unclear. The CDR3 spans 12 residues. The V end was cut by 4 bases, the J end by 8 bases, with 12 bases between. Germline-derived CDR1 and CDR2 are SGHRS and YFSETQ. In nucleotides, the CDR3 is TGCGCCAGCAGCCCCCCGGGAGGGGGCTACACCTTC. The encoded protein is CASSPPGGGYTF.

This clone was found a few times. The chain links TRBV11-2 to TRBJ1-2; the match to TRBD1 covers 8 bases. This CDR3 contains 13 residues. Germline CDR1 is SGHAT and CDR2 is FQNNGV. V shed 7 bases, J shed 4 bases, and the junction held 5 bases outside the gene matches. CDR3 sequence reads: CASTDRASYGYTF. The CDR3 nucleotides are TGTGCCAGCACGGACAGGGCTTCCTATGGCTACACCTTC.

The rearrangement joins TRBV12-3 or TRBV12-4 to TRBJ1-2; 7 nucleotides line up with TRBD1. The CDR3 totals 13 residues. V was pared by 4 bases and J by 5 bases, with 4 bases of the junction left unmatched. CDR3 DNA: TGTGCCAGCAGTTGGGACAGAAAATATGGCTACACCTTC. It is translated as CASSWDRKYGYTF.

The chain links TRBV11-3 to TRBJ2-1; 8 bases map to TRBD1. V was clipped by 4 bases and J by 7 bases; unmatched bases: 6. This CDR3 has 14 residues. Germline V gene lookup returns CDR1 SGHNT and CDR2 YENEEA. CDR3 DNA: TGTGCCAGCAGCTACAGGGGGAAAGGGAATGAGCAGTTCTTC. It yields the protein CASSYRGKGNEQFF.

The chain has TRBV15 and TRBJ2-1; TRBD1 aligns across 11 bases. CDR3 size: 16 residues. Trimming took 5 bases from V and 9 from J; bases not matched to a gene: 12. CDR1 and CDR2 from the germline V gene are LNHNV and YYDKDF (reference sequence). The CDR3 is CATSFFLGQGGGEQFF. In nucleotides, the CDR3 is TGTGCCACCAGCTTCTTCCTGGGACAGGGGGGGGGTGAGCAGTTCTTC. Looking up the rest from reference TRBV15 and TRBJ2-1 gives the full variable domain: DAMVIQNPRYQVTQFGKPVTLSCSQTLNHNVMYWYQQKSSQAPKLLFHYYDKDFNNEADTPDNFQSRRPNTSFCFLDIRSPGLGDTAMYLCATSFFLGQGGGEQFFGPGTRLTVL.

The V call is TRBV6-2 or TRBV6-3, the J call TRBJ2-3; 11 nucleotides agree with TRBD2. Germline loops: CDR1 MNHEY, CDR2 SVGEGT. The CDR3 extends over 19 amino acids. Trimming cost V 2 bases and J 3 bases; bases outside gene matches: 13. The CDR3: CASSYHPPTSGGATDTQYF. The CDR3 DNA is TGTGCCAGCAGTTACCATCCCCCTACTAGCGGGGGTGCTACAGATACGCAGTATTTT.

The rearrangement links TRBV12-2 to TRBJ2-7; the table's D call, TRBD2, was not checked against the DNA. TRBV12-2 is a pseudogene segment. The CDR3 length is 13 residues. The CDR3, as DNA: TGTGCAAGTCGCTTAAACGACGGAGGCGAGCAGTACGTC. It translates to CASRLNDGGEQYV.

The chain uses TRBV3-1 (or the pseudogene TRBV3-2) and TRBJ1-1; 10 nucleotides align to TRBD1. In germline, CDR1 is LGHDT, CDR2 YNNKEL (reference sequence). J gave up 5 bases and V 4 bases, and 7 bases lay outside the gene matches. This CDR3 is built from 15 residues. The CDR3 loop is CASSRQGARNTEAFF. CDR3 in DNA: TGTGCCAGCAGCCGACAGGGGGCGAGAAATACTGAAGCTTTCTTT.

The gene calls are TRBV3-1 (or the pseudogene TRBV3-2) and TRBJ2-5, with TRBD2 as a possible D gene (5 bases). The germline CDR1 and CDR2 sequences are LGHDT and YNNKEL (reference sequence). The CDR3 consists of 15 residues. Trimming pared 1 base from V and 6 bases from J, leaving 15 bases between. CDR3 protein: CASSQVTDRGKTQYF. DNA of the CDR3: TGTGCCAGCAGCCAAGTCACTGACCGAGGGAAGACCCAGTACTTC.

The chain is built from TRBV11-2 and TRBJ1-4, with TRBD1 matching over 10 bases. Per the germline V gene, CDR1 is SGHAT and CDR2 is FQNNGV. The V segment lost 5 bases and the J segment 12 bases; nucleotides outside the gene matches: 6. The CDR3 consists of 13 residues. DNA for the CDR3: TGTGCCAGCAGCCTGGACAGGGGGTCGGAACTGTTTTTT. Amino acid sequence: CASSLDRGSELFF.

The J gene is TRBJ1-3, the V gene TRBV6-2 or TRBV6-3; D gene ambiguous. With 6 bases removed from V and 3 bases from J, the gap between germline ends came to 12 bases. CDR1 is MNHEY, CDR2 SVGEGT, per germline. The CDR3 loop spans 14 amino acids. The CDR3, as DNA: TGTGCCAGCAGCCGTCCAGGTTATGGAAACACCATATATTTT. Translation: CASSRPGYGNTIYF.

This chain joins TRBV7-3 and TRBJ1-6; TRBD1 agrees at 9 bases. The CDR3 is made up of 14 amino acids. Trimming cost V 4 bases and J 10 bases; bases outside gene matches: 5. The V gene's germline CDR1 is SGHTA and CDR2 FQGTGA. CDR3 sequence reads: CASSYDRGGSPLHF. The CDR3 DNA reads as TGTGCCAGCAGCTACGACAGGGGGGGCTCACCCCTCCACTTT.

This chain connects TRBV6-6 to TRBJ1-5, with a tentative D call TRBD1 (5 bases). The CDR3 runs to 16 residues. The germline CDR1 and CDR2 sequences are MNHNY and SVGAGI (reference sequence). Trimming left V 6 bases short and J 2 bases short, with 17 bases between. The CDR3 coding sequence is TGTGCCAGCAGGGCCGAGGGGAGGGGTGGCAATCAGCCCCAGCATTTT. This codes for CASRAEGRGGNQPQHF.

The gene calls are TRBV11-2 and TRBJ1-1; the D gene is possibly TRBD1 (6 bases). The CDR3 consists of 16 residues. Deletions cut 4 bases from V and 0 bases from J, with 15 bases between. Germline V gene sequence: CDR1 SGHAT, CDR2 FQNNGV. The CDR3 loop is CASSSGHSIMNTEAFF. CDR3 coding DNA: TGTGCCAGCAGCTCGGGACATTCAATAATGAACACTGAAGCTTTCTTT. The full variable domain, in which reference TRBV11-2 and TRBJ1-1 provide the parts outside the CDR3, is EAGVAQSPRYKIIEKRQSVAFWCNPISGHATLYWYQQILGQGPKLLIQFQNNGVVDDSQLPKDRFSAERLKGVDSTLKIQPAKLEDSAVYLCASSSGHSIMNTEAFFGQGTRLTVV.

The J gene is TRBJ1-2, the V gene TRBV6-5; 7 bases agree with TRBD1. Germline loops: CDR1 MNHEY, CDR2 SVGAGI. The CDR3 contains 13 residues. V dropped 7 bases and J dropped 5; count of bases not matched to a gene: 7. CDR3 coding DNA: TGTGCCAGCATGATGGACAGGCGTTATGGCTACACCTTC. Translation: CASMMDRRYGYTF.

This chain joins TRBV19 and TRBJ2-2; D not certain. The ends were cut back, 8 bases at V and 1 base at J, with 14 bases in the middle. The CDR3 length is 15 residues. The V gene's germline CDR1 is LNHDA and CDR2 SQIVND (reference sequence). CDR3 region: CASSVANLNTGELFF. DNA for the CDR3: TGTGCCAGTTCGGTTGCAAACTTGAACACCGGGGAGCTGTTTTTT.

The CDR3 DNA is TGTGCCACCAGTGCGACCGAGGACTATGGCTACACCTTC. Amino acids: CATSATEDYGYTF. This chain uses TRBV24-1 with TRBJ1-2; D uncertain. V lost 5 bases to trimming and J lost 3 bases, with 9 bases between them. Germline V lookup: CDR1 KGHDR, CDR2 SFDVKD. CDR3 length: 13 residues.

In this sample, this clone turned up once. The chain has TRBV3-1 (or the pseudogene TRBV3-2) and TRBJ2-5; 13 bases match TRBD2. This CDR3 region has 15 residues. The J segment lost 7 bases and the V segment lost 3 bases, leaving 5 bases of the junction unmatched. The germline V gene encodes CDR1 LGHDT and CDR2 YNNKEL (reference sequence). For the CDR3, the DNA is TGTGCCAGCAGCCACGGACTAGCGGGGGCATTGACCCAGTACTTC. It specifies CASSHGLAGALTQYF.

V gene TRBV6-5 combines with J gene TRBJ1-2; tentative D call: TRBD1 (6 bases). Germline CDR1 reads MNHEY; CDR2 reads SVGAGI. V lost 6 bases and J lost 4, with 12 bases in between. The CDR3 extends over 13 amino acids. The chain's CDR3 is CASRPQGSYGYTF. For the CDR3, the DNA is TGTGCCAGCAGGCCACAGGGTAGCTATGGCTACACCTTC.

The chain combines TRBV27 with TRBJ1-2; 11 bases fit TRBD1. Germline V gives CDR1 MNHEY, CDR2 SMNVEV (reference sequence). The V segment lost 5 bases and the J segment 3 bases; nucleotides outside the gene matches: 11. The CDR3 is 17 residues long. CDR3 nucleotide sequence: TGTGCCAGCAGTGACTCCGGACAGGGGGCTGGGCACTATGGCTACACCTTC. Its protein product is CASSDSGQGAGHYGYTF.

The genes are TRBV3-1 (or the pseudogene TRBV3-2) and TRBJ1-5, with 10 bases that match TRBD1. Germline CDR1 and CDR2: LGHDT and YNNKEL (reference sequence). This CDR3 comprises 16 residues. J lost 2 bases, V lost 5 bases, and 6 bases had no gene match. The CDR3 nucleotides are TGTGCCAGCAGCGGTCCCGGGACAGGGGGCAATCAGCCCCAGCATTTT. This translates into CASSGPGTGGNQPQHF.

This clone was seen just once. The CDR3 DNA is TGCAGTGCTTCCACAGTGTTTGGCTACACCTTC. This codes for CSASTVFGYTF. The chain has TRBV20-1 and TRBJ1-2; D gene uncertain. V gave up 5 bases and J gave up 7 bases, with 11 bases separating them. Germline CDR1 DFQATT, CDR2 SNEGSKA (reference sequence). The CDR3 sequence is 11 residues long.

This clone was seen only once. This chain links TRBV5-1 with TRBJ2-5, with 9 bases lining up with TRBD2. Germline CDR1 and CDR2: SGHRS and YFSETQ. This CDR3 region has 15 residues. The J segment lost 5 bases and the V segment lost 4 bases, leaving 9 bases of the junction unmatched. The CDR3 is CASSAIAGAGETQYF. The DNA of the CDR3 is TGCGCCAGCAGCGCAATAGCGGGGGCCGGGGAGACCCAGTACTTC.

This rearrangement joins TRBV3-1 (or the pseudogene TRBV3-2) to TRBJ1-1; a weak D match, TRBD1 (5 bases). This CDR3 is built from 17 residues. With 0 bases removed from V and 0 bases from J, the gap between germline ends came to 14 bases. Germline-derived CDR1 and CDR2 are LGHDT and YNNKEL (reference sequence). The CDR3 loop reads CASSQEKWGRVNTEAFF. The CDR3 DNA reads TGTGCCAGCAGCCAAGAGAAGTGGGGGAGGGTGAACACTGAAGCTTTCTTT.

This clone has a single count. This chain joins TRBV5-6 and TRBJ2-1; tentative D call: TRBD1 (6 bases). The CDR3 loop spans 12 amino acids. The V end was cut by 2 bases, the J end by 6 bases, with 6 bases between. Germline CDR1 is SGHDT and CDR2 is YYEEEE. CDR3 sequence (DNA): TGTGCCAGCAGCTTACAGGGCAATGAGCAGTTCTTC. Translation gives CASSLQGNEQFF.

The chain carries TRBV9 and TRBJ2-1, with D tentatively TRBD2 (6 bases). Germline lookup yields CDR1 SGDLS and CDR2 YYNGEE. Trimming took 2 bases from V and 9 from J, leaving 12 bases between them. This CDR3 is built from 13 residues. The CDR3 sequence: CASSVASGGEQFF. The CDR3 DNA sequence: TGTGCCAGCAGCGTGGCCTCCGGGGGTGAGCAGTTCTTC.